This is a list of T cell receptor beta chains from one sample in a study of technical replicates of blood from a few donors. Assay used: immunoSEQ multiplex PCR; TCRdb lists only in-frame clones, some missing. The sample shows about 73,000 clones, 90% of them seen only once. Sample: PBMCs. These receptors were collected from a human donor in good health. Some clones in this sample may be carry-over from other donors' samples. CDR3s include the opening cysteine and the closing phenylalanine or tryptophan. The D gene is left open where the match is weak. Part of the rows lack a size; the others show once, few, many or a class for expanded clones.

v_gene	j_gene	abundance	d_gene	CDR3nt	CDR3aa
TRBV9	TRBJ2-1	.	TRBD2	TGTGCCAGCAGCCCTCGGGTTAGCGGGAGGTCTAGGGATGAGCAGTTCTTC	CASSPRVSGRSRDEQFF
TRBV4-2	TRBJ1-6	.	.	TGTGCCAGCAGCCAAGATAGGACAGTAAATTCACCCCTCCACTTT	CASSQDRTVNSPLHF
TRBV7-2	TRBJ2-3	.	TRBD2	TGTGCCAGCAGCCAAACCGGGACTAGTGCCGATACGCAGTATTTT	CASSQTGTSADTQYF
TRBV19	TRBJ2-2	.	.	TGTGCCAGTAGTGCCCCCAGGGACTACACCGGGGAGCTGTTTTTT	CASSAPRDYTGELFF
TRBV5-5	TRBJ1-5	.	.	TGTGCCAGCAGCTTGGAAGGGACACCAAACACCTATCAGCCCCAGCATTTT	CASSLEGTPNTYQPQHF
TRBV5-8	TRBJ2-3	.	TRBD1	TGTGCCAGCAGCTTTAGGACAGGGATCGGCACAGATACGCAGTATTTT	CASSFRTGIGTDTQYF
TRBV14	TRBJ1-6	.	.	TGTGCCAGCAGCCAGGAGGAAACGGGGAGAGCCTATAATTCACCCCTCCACTTT	CASSQEETGRAYNSPLHF
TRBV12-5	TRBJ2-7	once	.	TGTGCTAGTGGTTTGGTACAAGGCAGGGATGGATTCGAGCAGTACTTC	CASGLVQGRDGFEQYF
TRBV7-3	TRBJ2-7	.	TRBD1	TGTGCCAGCAGCTTAACAGGGGGCTCAGGCGAGCAGTACTTC	CASSLTGGSGEQYF
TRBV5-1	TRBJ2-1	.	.	TGCGCCAGCAGCTTGGAATCGGGGGGCGGGACCAATGAGCAGTTCTTC	CASSLESGGGTNEQFF
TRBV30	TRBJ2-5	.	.	TGTGCCTGGAGTGAGGTAGCGGGCCTCAGGGGGACCCAGTACTTC	CAWSEVAGLRGTQYF
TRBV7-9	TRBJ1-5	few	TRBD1	TGTGCCAGCAGCTCGGACAGGGAAACCTATAGCAATCAGCCCCAGCATTTT	CASSSDRETYSNQPQHF
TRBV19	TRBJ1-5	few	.	TGTGCCAGTAGTCAGTCAGTCAATCAGCCCCAGCATTTT	CASSQSVNQPQHF
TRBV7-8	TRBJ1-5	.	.	TGTGCCAGCAGCTTAGATCTCGGGGAATCCCAGCCCCAGCATTTT	CASSLDLGESQPQHF
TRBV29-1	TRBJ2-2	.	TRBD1	TGCAGCGCCACCGGGACAGGGAGCACCGGGGAGCTGTTTTTT	CSATGTGSTGELFF
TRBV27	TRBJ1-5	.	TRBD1	TGTGCCAGCAGCCCGGAACAGGGGACGGGCAATCAGCCCCAGCATTTT	CASSPEQGTGNQPQHF
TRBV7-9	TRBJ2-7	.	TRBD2	TGTGCCAGCAGCTCACCCTTGGGACTAGCACGCTACGAGCAGTACTTC	CASSSPLGLARYEQYF
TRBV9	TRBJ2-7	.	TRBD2	TGTGCCAGCAGCAGACTAGCGACTACCTACGAGCAGTACTTC	CASSRLATTYEQYF
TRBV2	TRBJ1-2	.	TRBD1	TGTGCCAGCAGTGAAGTGAACCGACGAGGGGGCAAGAGTGGGGGCTACACCTTC	CASSEVNRRGGKSGGYTF
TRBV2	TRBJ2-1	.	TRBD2	TGTGCCAGCAGGGGGGCTAGCGGGAATGAGCAGTTCTTC	CASRGASGNEQFF
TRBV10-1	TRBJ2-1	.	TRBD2	TGCGCCAGCAGTGAAGAATTCGGGCGGGAGGTGCGCAATGAGCAGTTCTTC	CASSEEFGREVRNEQFF
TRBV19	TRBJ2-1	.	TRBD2	TGTGCCAGTAGTCCCTGGGAGGGCGAGCAGTTCTTC	CASSPWEGEQFF